Listed below are T cell receptor beta chains from one sample, sequenced in a study of CXCR3-negative and CXCR3-positive naive CD8 T cells. Reanalyzing the 5' RACE reads, TCRdb keeps one entry per CDR3 protein, without DNA. This sample's clone table lists tens of thousands of distinct CDR3 sequences. The sample consisted of naive CXCR3- CD8+ T cells from blood. These receptors were obtained from a human donor in good health. Some clones in this sample may be carry-over from other donors' samples. The CDR3 runs from the conserved cysteine through the conserved F or W. Fields, in order: V gene, J gene, CDR3 protein.

TRBV29-1	TRBJ2-7	CSVVMGSREQYF
TRBV5-4	TRBJ1-3	CASSPGSSGNTIYF
TRBV20-1	TRBJ2-7	CSASPPGVDHEQYF
TRBV30	TRBJ2-7	CAWVGTGNYEQYF
TRBV29-1	TRBJ2-7	CSVSPGITYEQYF
TRBV27	TRBJ2-1	CASSLSVSYNEQFF
TRBV5-1	TRBJ2-7	CASSRGQGPLEQYF
TRBV28	TRBJ1-5	CASRHTTGNSNQPQHF
TRBV28	TRBJ2-2	CASSLEDTGELFF
TRBV10-1	TRBJ2-2	CASQLGQGGTGELFF
TRBV6-6	TRBJ1-5	CASMPTGGLIEPQHF
TRBV7-9	TRBJ2-7	CASSLAIGQESYEQYF
TRBV21-1	TRBJ2-5	CASSKEGGGGETQYF
TRBV6-2/TRBV6-3	TRBJ2-1	CANRPPGTDETNEQFF
TRBV7-6	TRBJ1-1	CASSSGGVTEAFF
TRBV29-1	TRBJ2-7	CSARTSGAYEQYF
TRBV20-1	TRBJ2-4	CSARAVEGPGDIQYF
TRBV6-5	TRBJ2-2	CASSYSTGFSGELFF
TRBV6-5	TRBJ2-7	CASSAREDLYEQYF
TRBV21-1	TRBJ2-1	CASSKARGHTEQFF